A single TCR beta chain is shown here with its context. The antigen remains undetermined. The sample belongs to a study of shared clonotypes between healthy human individuals. Study at large: Researchers assigned three CD4 naive, three CD4 memory, two CD8 naive and one CD8 memory plate to each donor. Study-wide results and caveats: Though the depth was large, rarefaction showed that sorted-subset sequencing was incomplete.

Profiling relied on immunoSEQ multiplex PCR, and the TCRdb table lists in-frame clones only, not all of them. The sample lists hundreds of thousands of clones; approximately 96% were seen once. CDR3 length: 14 residues. Germline V gives CDR1 SGHNT, CDR2 YYREEE (reference sequence). Trimming cost V 2 bases and J 5 bases, with 12 bases left between them. Naive CD8 populations comprised CD45RO-negative cells positively selected for CCR7, excluding terminally differentiated effector memory CD45RA+ cells. This chain connects TRBV5-4 to TRBJ2-3; no firm D call. The receptor was derived from a woman aged 25 to 39 in good health. Material for sequencing was naive CD8+ T cells sorted from blood. The CDR3 region has the DNA TGTGCCAGCAGCTTTAAACTTTACGGAGATACGCAGTATTTT. It yields the protein CASSFKLYGDTQYF.